What follows are 7 T cell receptor beta chains derived from one specimen sequenced in a study of graft-versus-host responses after intestinal transplantation. The method was immunoSEQ multiplex PCR; TCRdb's version includes in-frame clones alone and lacks a portion of them. The sample consists of over 75,000 clones, approximately 85% of them appearing once. The sequencing here drew on PBMCs, taken 255 days after intestinal transplant. These receptors originate from a human patient who received an intestinal transplant, so some T cells may come from the graft donor.

The chain links TRBV11-3 to TRBJ2-7; D unresolved. V shed 3 bases and J shed 3 bases, with 9 bases lying between them. In germline, CDR1 is SGHNT, CDR2 YENEEA. This CDR3 contains 13 residues. The CDR3 DNA reads TGTGCCAGCAGCTTCAGGCCCAACTACGAGCAGTACTTC. Residues: CASSFRPNYEQYF.

V gene TRBV4-1 combines with J gene TRBJ2-1, with 13 bases aligning to TRBD2. The CDR3 consists of 17 residues. V gave up 5 bases and J gave up 5 bases; unmatched junction bases: 9. The germline gives CDR1 MGHRA, CDR2 YSYEKL. CDR3 amino acids: CASSYSRLAGGNNEQFF. The CDR3 bases are TGCGCCAGCAGCTACTCTAGACTAGCGGGGGGCAACAATGAGCAGTTCTTC.

This sequence joins TRBV9 and TRBJ2-5; TRBD2 matches 7 bases. V dropped 2 bases and J dropped 4; count of bases not matched to a gene: 5. The CDR3 loop spans 14 amino acids. Germline values: CDR1 SGDLS, CDR2 YYNGEE. CDR3 sequence: CASSVAGVLETQYF. CDR3 DNA sequence: TGTGCCAGCAGCGTGGCGGGGGTATTAGAGACCCAGTACTTC.

The V gene is TRBV5-6, the J gene TRBJ2-4; D is uncertain. Trimming took off 5 bases at V and 0 bases at J, with 12 bases between the two ends. The V gene's germline CDR1 is SGHDT and CDR2 YYEEEE. This CDR3 contains 15 residues. CDR3 DNA sequence: TGTGCCAGCAGTCGGACGGACCTAGCCAAAAACATTCAGTACTTC. Translating gives CASSRTDLAKNIQYF.

The gene calls are TRBV7-9 and TRBJ2-7; D uncertain. Trimming removed 3 bases from V and 3 bases from J, with 15 bases in between. The V gene's germline CDR1 is SEHNR and CDR2 FQNEAQ (reference sequence). The CDR3 is made up of 15 amino acids. The DNA for the CDR3 is TGTGCCAGCAGCTTTCGGGCAGGAGCTAACTACGAGCAGTACTTC. This encodes CASSFRAGANYEQYF.

V gene TRBV5-1 combines with J gene TRBJ1-2; D may be TRBD1 (5 bases). CDR3 length: 12 residues. The germline gives CDR1 SGHRS, CDR2 YFSETQ. Trimming shortened V by 4 bases and J by 8 bases, and 12 bases separated the two germline ends. The CDR3: CASSQGGRGYTF. The CDR3 DNA reads as TGCGCCAGCAGCCAGGGAGGGCGAGGCTACACCTTC.

This clone was detected once. The genes are TRBV19 and TRBJ2-1; 8 bases match TRBD2. V lost 1 base to trimming and J lost 6 bases; unmatched junction nucleotides: 8. CDR1 and CDR2 (germline): LNHDA, SQIVND (reference sequence). CDR3 length: 16 amino acids. The CDR3 bases are TGTGCCAGTAGTATAGGAGAGCGGGAGCTATCCAATGAGCAGTTCTTC. This encodes CASSIGERELSNEQFF.